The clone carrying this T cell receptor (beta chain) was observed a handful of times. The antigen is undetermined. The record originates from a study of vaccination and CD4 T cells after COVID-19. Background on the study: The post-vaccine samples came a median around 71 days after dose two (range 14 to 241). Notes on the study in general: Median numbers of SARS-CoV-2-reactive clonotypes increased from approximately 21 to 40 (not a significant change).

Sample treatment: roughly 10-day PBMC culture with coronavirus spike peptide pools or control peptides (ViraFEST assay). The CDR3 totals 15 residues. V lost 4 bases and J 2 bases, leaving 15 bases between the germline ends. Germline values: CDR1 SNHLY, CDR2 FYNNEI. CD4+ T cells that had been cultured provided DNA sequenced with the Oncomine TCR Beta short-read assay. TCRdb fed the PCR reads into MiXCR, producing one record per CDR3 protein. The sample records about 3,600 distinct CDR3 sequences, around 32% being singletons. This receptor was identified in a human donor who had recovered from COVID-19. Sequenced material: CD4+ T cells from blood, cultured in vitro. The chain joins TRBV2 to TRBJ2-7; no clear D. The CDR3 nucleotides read TGTGCCAGCAGTGCTGAGAGTTTGTTCCCCTACGAGCAGTACTTC. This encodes CASSAESLFPYEQYF.